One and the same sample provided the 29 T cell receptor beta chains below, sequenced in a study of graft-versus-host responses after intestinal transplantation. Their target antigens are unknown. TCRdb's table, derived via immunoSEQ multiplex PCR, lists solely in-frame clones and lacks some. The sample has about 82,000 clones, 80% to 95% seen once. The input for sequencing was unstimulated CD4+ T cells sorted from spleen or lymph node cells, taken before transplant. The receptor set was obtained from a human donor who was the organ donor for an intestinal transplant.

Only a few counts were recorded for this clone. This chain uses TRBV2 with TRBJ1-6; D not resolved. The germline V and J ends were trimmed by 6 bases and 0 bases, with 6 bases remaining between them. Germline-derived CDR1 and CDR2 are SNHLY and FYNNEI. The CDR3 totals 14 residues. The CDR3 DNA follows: TGTGCCAGCAGCCTCAGCTCCTATAATTCACCCCTCCACTTT. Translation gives CASSLSSYNSPLHF.

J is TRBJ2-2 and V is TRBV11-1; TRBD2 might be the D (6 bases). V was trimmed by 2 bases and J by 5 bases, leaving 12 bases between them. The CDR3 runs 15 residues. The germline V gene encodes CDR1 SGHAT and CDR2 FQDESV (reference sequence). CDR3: CASSLTGSVTGELFF. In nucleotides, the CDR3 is TGTGCCAGCAGCTTAACCGGGAGTGTTACCGGGGAGCTGTTTTTT. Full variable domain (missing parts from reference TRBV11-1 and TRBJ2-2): EAEVAQSPRYKITEKSQAVAFWCDPISGHATLYWYRQILGQGPELLVQFQDESVVDDSQLPKDRFSAERLKGVDSTLKIQPAELGDSAMYLCASSLTGSVTGELFFGEGSRLTVL.

The CDR3 nucleotides are TGTGCCAGCAGAGAGAGGACGGGAACCAATCAGCCCCAGCATTTT. Its protein is CASRERTGTNQPQHF. The chain links TRBV2 to TRBJ1-5; D ambiguous. There are 15 residues in the CDR3. Germline V gene data show CDR1 as SNHLY and CDR2 as FYNNEI. V dropped 6 bases and J dropped 3 bases, with 15 bases sitting between them.

The CDR3 DNA is TGTGCCAGCAGCTTAGGCGGGAGGGCATACAATGAGCAGTTCTTC. Protein sequence: CASSLGGRAYNEQFF. The rearrangement links TRBV7-2 to TRBJ2-1; 9 bases fit TRBD2. The V segment lost 1 base and the J segment 4 bases; nucleotides outside the gene matches: 2. Germline CDR1 reads SGHTA; CDR2 reads FQGNSA. The CDR3 covers 15 residues.

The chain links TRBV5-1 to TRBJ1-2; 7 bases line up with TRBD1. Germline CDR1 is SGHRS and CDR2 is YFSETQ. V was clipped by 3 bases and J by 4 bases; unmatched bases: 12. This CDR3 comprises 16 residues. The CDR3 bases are TGCGCCAGCAGCTCGGCCCCCCCGACAGGGAGCTATGGCTACACCTTC. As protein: CASSSAPPTGSYGYTF.

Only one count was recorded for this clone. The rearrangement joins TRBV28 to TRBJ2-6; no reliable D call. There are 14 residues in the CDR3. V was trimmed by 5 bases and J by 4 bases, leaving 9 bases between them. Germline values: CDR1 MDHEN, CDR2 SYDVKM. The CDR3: CASSTNSGANVLTF. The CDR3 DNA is TGTGCCAGCAGTACTAATTCCGGGGCCAACGTCCTGACTTTC.

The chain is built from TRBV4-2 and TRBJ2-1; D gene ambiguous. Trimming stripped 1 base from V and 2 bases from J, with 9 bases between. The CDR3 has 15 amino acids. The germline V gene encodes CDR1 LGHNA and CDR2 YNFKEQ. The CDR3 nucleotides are TGTGCCAGCAGCCAAGTTGCTCTAGCCTACAATGAGCAGTTCTTC. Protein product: CASSQVALAYNEQFF.

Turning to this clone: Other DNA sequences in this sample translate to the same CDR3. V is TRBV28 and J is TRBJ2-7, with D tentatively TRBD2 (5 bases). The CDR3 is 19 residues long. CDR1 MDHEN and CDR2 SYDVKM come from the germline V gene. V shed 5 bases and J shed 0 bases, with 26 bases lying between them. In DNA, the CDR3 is TGTGCCAGCAGTCCGATATCGGCCCTACCCGGGGTGGCCTCCTACGAGCAGTACTTC. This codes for CASSPISALPGVASYEQYF.

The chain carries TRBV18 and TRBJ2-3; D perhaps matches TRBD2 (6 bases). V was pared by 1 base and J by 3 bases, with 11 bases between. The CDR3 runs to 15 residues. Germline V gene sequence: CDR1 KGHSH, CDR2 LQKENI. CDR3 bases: TGTGCCAGCTCACCACTGTCAGGAGGGACAGATACGCAGTATTTT. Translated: CASSPLSGGTDTQYF.

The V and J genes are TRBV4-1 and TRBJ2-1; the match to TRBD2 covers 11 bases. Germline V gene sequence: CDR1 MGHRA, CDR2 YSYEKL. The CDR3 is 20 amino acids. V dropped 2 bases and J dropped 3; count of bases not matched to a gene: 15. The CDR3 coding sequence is TGCGCCAGCAGCCAACGAAATGTAGCGGGAGGGCCCCCCCTCTACAATGAGCAGTTCTTC. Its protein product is CASSQRNVAGGPPLYNEQFF.

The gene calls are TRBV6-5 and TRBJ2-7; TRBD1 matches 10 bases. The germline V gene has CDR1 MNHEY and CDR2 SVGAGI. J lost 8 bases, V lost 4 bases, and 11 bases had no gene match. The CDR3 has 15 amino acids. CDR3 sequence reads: CASSLSGTGASKQYF. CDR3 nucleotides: TGTGCCAGCAGTTTATCCGGGACAGGGGCCTCCAAGCAGTACTTC.

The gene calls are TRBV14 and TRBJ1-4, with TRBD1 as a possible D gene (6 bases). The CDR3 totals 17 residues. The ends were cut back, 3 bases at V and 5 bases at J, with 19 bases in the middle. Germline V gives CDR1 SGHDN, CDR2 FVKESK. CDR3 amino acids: CASSHRTGTRRNEKLFF. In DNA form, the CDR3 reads TGTGCCAGCAGCCATAGAACAGGGACAAGAAGAAATGAAAAACTGTTTTTT.

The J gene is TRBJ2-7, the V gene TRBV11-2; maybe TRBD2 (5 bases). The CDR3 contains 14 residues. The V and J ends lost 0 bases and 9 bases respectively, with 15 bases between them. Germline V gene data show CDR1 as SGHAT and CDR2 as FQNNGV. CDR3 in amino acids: CASSLDTGTLVQYF. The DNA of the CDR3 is TGTGCCAGCAGCTTAGATACGGGAACCCTTGTGCAGTACTTC.

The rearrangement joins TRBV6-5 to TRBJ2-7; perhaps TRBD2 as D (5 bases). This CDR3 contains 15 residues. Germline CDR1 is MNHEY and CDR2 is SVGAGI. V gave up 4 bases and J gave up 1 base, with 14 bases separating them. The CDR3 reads CASSFSLVASYEQYF. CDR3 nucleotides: TGTGCCAGCAGTTTTTCACTAGTCGCATCCTACGAGCAGTACTTC.

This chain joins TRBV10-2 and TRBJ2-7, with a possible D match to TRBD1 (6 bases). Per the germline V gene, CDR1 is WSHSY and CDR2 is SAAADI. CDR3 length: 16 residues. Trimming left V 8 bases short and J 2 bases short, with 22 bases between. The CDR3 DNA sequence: TGCGCCAGCTACCAGGGGCGGTGGGGGCAAACCTACGAGCAGTACTTC. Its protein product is CASYQGRWGQTYEQYF.

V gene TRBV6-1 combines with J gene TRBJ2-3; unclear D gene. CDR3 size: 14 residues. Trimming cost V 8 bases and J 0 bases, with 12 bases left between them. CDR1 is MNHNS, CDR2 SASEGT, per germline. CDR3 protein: CASSLSPSTDTQYF. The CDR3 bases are TGTGCCAGCTCCCTCTCCCCTAGCACAGATACGCAGTATTTT.

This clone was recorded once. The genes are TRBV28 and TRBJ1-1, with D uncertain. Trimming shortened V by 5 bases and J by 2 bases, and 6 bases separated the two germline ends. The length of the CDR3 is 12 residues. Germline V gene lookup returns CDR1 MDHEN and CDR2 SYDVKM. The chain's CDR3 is CASSTTNTEAFF. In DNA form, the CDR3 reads TGTGCCAGCAGTACGACTAACACTGAAGCTTTCTTT.

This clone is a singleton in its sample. CDR3 in amino acids: CASSSSGTTTYEQYF. The CDR3 DNA is TGTGCCAGTAGCAGTAGCGGGACAACAACCTACGAGCAGTACTTC. This sequence joins TRBV19 and TRBJ2-7; 8 bases align to TRBD2. In germline, CDR1 is LNHDA, CDR2 SQIVND (reference sequence). The CDR3 sequence is 15 residues long. J was trimmed by 2 bases and V by 6 bases; bases with no gene match: 9.

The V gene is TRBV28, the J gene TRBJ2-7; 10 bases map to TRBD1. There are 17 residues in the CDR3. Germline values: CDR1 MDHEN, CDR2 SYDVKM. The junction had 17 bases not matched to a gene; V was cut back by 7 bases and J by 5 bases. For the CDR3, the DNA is TGTGCCAGCAAGCCCCTTAAGACAGGGGGCGTCTTCGACGAGCAGTACTTC. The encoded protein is CASKPLKTGGVFDEQYF. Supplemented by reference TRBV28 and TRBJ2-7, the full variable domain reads DVKVTQSSRYLVKRTGEKVFLECVQDMDHENMFWYRQDPGLGLRLIYFSYDVKMKEKGDIPEGYSVSREKKERFSLILESASTNQTSMYLCASKPLKTGGVFDEQYFGPGTRLTVT.

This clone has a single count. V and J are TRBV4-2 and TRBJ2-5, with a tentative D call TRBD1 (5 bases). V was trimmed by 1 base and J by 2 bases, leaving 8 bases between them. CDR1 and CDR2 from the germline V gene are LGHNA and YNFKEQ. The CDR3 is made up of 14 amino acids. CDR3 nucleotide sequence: TGTGCCAGCAGCCAAGTCGACAGACAAGAGACCCAGTACTTC. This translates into CASSQVDRQETQYF.

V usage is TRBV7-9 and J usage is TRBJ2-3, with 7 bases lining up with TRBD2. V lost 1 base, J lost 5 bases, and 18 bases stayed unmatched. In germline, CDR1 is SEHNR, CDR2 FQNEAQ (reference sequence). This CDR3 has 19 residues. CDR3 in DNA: TGTGCCAGCAGCTTAGTGTATTCGCGATCCGCGGGAGTGGTAGATACGCAGTATTTT. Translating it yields CASSLVYSRSAGVVDTQYF.

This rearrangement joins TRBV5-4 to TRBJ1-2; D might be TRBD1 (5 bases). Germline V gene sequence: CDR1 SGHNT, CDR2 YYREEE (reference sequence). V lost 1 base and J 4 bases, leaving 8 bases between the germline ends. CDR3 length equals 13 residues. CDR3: CASSLQGAYGYTF. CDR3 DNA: TGTGCCAGCAGCTTGCAGGGCGCCTATGGCTACACCTTC.

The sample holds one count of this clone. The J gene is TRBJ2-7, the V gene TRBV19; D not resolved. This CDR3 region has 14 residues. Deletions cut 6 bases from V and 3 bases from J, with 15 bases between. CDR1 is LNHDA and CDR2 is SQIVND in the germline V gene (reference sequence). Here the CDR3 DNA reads TGTGCCAGTAGAGGCAAGGAGTCCATCTACGAGCAGTACTTC. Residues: CASRGKESIYEQYF.

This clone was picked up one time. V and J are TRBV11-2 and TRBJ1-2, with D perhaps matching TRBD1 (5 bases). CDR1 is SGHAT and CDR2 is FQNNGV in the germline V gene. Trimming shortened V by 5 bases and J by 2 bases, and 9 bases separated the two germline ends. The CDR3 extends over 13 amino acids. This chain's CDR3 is CASSRGRNYGYTF. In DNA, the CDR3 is TGTGCCAGCAGCCGGGGGAGAAACTATGGCTACACCTTC.

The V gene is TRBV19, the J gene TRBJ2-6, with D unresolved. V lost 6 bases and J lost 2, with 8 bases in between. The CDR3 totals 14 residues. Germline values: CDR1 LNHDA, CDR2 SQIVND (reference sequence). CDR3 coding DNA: TGTGCCAGTAGGCACATGGCTGGGGCCAACGTCCTGACTTTC. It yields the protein CASRHMAGANVLTF.

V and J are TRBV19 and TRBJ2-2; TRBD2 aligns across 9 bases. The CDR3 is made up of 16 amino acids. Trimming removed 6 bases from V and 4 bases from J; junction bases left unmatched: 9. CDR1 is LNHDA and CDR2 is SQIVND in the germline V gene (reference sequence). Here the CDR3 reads CASRMAGGSTTGELFF. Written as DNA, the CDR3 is TGTGCCAGTAGAATGGCGGGAGGGTCGACCACCGGGGAGCTGTTTTTT.

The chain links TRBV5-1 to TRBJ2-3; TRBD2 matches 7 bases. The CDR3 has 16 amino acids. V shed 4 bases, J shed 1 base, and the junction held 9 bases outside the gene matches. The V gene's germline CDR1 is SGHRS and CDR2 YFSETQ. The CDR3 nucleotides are TGCGCCAGCAGCACGGTGGGGACTACCCGCACAGATACGCAGTATTTT. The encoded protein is CASSTVGTTRTDTQYF.

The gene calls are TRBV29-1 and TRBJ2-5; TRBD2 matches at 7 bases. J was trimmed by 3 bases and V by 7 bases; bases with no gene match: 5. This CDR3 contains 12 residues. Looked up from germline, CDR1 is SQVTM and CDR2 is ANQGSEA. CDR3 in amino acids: CSALSGEETQYF. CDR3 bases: TGCAGCGCCCTAAGCGGGGAAGAGACCCAGTACTTC.

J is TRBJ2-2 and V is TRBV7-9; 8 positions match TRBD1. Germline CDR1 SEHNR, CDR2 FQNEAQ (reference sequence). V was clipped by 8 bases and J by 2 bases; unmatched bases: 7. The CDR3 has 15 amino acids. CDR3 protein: CASSWTGLNTGELFF. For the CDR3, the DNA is TGTGCCAGCTCCTGGACAGGGCTAAACACCGGGGAGCTGTTTTTT.